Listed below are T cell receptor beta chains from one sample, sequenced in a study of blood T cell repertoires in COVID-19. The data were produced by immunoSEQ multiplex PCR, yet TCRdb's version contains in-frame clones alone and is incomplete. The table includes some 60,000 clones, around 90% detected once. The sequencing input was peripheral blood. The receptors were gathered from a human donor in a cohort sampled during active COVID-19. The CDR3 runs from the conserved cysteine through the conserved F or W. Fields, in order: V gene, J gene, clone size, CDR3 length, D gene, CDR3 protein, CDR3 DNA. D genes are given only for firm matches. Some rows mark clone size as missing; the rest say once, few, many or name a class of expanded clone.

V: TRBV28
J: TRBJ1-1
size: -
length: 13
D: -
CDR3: CASNKFKRAEAFF
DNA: TGTGCCAGCAACAAATTCAAGAGGGCTGAAGCTTTCTTT

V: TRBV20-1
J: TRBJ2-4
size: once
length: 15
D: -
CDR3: CSASRRSGSKNIQYF
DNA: TGCAGTGCTAGTAGGCGGAGCGGTTCCAAAAACATTCAGTACTTC

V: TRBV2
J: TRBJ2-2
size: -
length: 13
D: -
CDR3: CASSDNGLYELFF
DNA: TGTGCCAGCAGTGACAACGGTCTCTATGAGCTGTTTTTT

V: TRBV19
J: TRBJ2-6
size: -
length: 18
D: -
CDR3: CASSIMGSGALGANVLTF
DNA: TGTGCCAGTAGCATTATGGGATCAGGGGCCCTTGGGGCCAACGTCCTGACTTTC

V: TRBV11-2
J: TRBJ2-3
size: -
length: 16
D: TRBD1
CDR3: CASSFAGGVGTDTQYF
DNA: TGTGCCAGCAGCTTCGCAGGGGGAGTGGGCACAGATACGCAGTATTTT

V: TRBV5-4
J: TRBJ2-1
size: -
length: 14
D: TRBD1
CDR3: CASSWDSSYNEQFF
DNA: TGTGCCAGCAGCTGGGACAGCTCCTACAATGAGCAGTTCTTC

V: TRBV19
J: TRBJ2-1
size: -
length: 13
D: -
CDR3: CASTPGIANEQFF
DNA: TGTGCCAGTACCCCCGGGATAGCCAATGAGCAGTTCTTC

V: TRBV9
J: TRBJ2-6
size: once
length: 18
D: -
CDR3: CASSFPLKQHSGANVLTF
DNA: TGTGCCAGCAGCTTCCCCTTGAAACAGCACTCTGGGGCCAACGTCCTGACTTTC

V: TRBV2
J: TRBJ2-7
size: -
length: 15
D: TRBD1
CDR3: CASSGSTGGQGEQYF
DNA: TGTGCCAGCAGTGGGTCGACAGGGGGTCAGGGTGAGCAGTACTTC

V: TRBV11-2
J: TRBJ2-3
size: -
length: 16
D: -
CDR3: CASSSPRAQATDTQYF
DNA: TGTGCCAGCAGCAGCCCTAGGGCACAGGCCACAGATACGCAGTATTTT

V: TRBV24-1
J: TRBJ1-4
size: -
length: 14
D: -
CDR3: CATSDLVGSEKLFF
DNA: TGTGCCACCAGTGATTTGGTAGGGAGTGAAAAACTGTTTTTT

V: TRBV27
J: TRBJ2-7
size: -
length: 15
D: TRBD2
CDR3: CASSPEGSGRGEQYF
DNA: TGTGCCAGCAGTCCGGAGGGAAGCGGGAGGGGGGAGCAGTACTTC

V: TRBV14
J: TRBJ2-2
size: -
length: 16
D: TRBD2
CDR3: CASSQETSGSTGELFF
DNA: TGTGCCAGCAGCCAAGAAACTAGCGGGAGCACCGGGGAGCTGTTTTTT

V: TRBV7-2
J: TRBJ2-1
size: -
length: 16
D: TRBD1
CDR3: CASSLAGQGAGNEQFF
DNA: TGTGCCAGCAGCTTAGCCGGACAGGGGGCCGGGAATGAGCAGTTCTTC

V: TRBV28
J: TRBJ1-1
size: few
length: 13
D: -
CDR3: CAITGVMNTEAFF
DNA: TGTGCCATCACCGGGGTCATGAACACTGAAGCTTTCTTT

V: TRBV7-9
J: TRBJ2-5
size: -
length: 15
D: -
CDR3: CASSLGQGDVETQYF
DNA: TGTGCCAGCAGCTTGGGGCAGGGTGACGTCGAGACCCAGTACTTC

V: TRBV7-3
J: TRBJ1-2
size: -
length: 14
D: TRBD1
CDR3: CASSPTDRAYGYTF
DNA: TGTGCCAGCAGCCCAACCGACAGGGCCTATGGCTACACCTTC

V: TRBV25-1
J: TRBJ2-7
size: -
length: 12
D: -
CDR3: CASSETGDEQYF
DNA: TGTGCCAGCAGCGAGACAGGCGACGAGCAGTACTTC

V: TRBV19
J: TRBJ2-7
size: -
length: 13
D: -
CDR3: CASSIRVKDEQYF
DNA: TGTGCCAGTAGTATTCGGGTTAAAGACGAGCAGTACTTC

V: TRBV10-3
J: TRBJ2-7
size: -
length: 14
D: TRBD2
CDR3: CATVSGANSYEQYF
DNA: TGTGCCACAGTTAGCGGGGCGAACTCCTACGAGCAGTACTTC

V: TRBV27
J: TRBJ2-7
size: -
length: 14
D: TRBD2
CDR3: CASTPWGRDEEQYF
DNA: TGTGCCAGCACGCCCTGGGGGAGGGATGAAGAGCAGTACTTC

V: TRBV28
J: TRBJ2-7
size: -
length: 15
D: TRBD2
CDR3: CASSRIAGSSYEQYF
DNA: TGTGCCAGCAGCCGAATAGCGGGAAGCTCCTACGAGCAGTACTTC

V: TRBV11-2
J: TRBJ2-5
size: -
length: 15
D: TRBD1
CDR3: CASSWGQGARETQYF
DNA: TGTGCCAGCAGCTGGGGACAGGGGGCAAGAGAGACCCAGTACTTC

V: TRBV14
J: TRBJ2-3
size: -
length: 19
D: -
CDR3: CASSQVGTDHSSSTDTQYF
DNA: TGTGCCAGCAGCCAAGTCGGCACAGACCACTCTTCTAGCACAGATACGCAGTATTTT

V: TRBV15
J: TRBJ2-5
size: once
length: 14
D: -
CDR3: CATSTRGGGETQYF
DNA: TGTGCCACCAGCACGAGGGGGGGTGGAGAGACCCAGTACTTC

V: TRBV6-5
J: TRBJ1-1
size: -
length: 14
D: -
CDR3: CASSYSSRNTEAFF
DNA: TGTGCCAGCAGTTACTCGTCTAGGAACACTGAAGCTTTCTTT

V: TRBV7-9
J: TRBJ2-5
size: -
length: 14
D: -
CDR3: CASSLGAGGETQYF
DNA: TGTGCCAGCAGCTTAGGAGCAGGGGGGGAGACCCAGTACTTC

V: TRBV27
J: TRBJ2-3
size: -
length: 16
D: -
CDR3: CASSADYRRVLDTQYF
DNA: TGTGCCAGCAGTGCTGACTACCGAAGGGTGTTGGATACGCAGTATTTT

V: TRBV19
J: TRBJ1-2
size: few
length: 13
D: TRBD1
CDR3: CASTQQGAYGYTF
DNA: TGTGCCAGTACCCAACAGGGGGCATATGGCTACACCTTC

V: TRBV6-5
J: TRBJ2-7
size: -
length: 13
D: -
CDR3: CASSLQSGYEQYF
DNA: TGTGCCAGCAGTCTACAGAGCGGCTACGAGCAGTACTTC

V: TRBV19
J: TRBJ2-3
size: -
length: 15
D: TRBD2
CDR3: CASSMPGLVFDTQYF
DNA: TGTGCCAGTAGTATGCCGGGACTAGTTTTCGATACGCAGTATTTT

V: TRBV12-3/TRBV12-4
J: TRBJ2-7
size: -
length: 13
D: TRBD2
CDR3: CASSSTSGYEQYF
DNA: TGTGCCAGCAGTTCTACTAGCGGCTACGAGCAGTACTTC

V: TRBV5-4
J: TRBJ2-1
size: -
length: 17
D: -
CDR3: CASRKDSSSLSYNEQFF
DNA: TGTGCCAGCAGAAAAGACTCTAGTTCCCTCTCCTACAATGAGCAGTTCTTC

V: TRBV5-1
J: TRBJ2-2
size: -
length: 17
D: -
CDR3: CASSLNFDKTNTGELFF
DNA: TGCGCCAGCAGCTTGAATTTCGACAAGACGAACACCGGGGAGCTGTTTTTT

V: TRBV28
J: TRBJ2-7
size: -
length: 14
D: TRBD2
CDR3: CASSLGGSSYEQYF
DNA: TGTGCCAGCAGTTTAGGCGGGAGCTCCTACGAGCAGTACTTC

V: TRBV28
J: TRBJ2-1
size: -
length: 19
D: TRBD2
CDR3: CASSLWTSGRRGSYNEQFF
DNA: TGTGCCAGCAGTTTATGGACTAGCGGGAGAAGGGGCTCCTACAATGAGCAGTTCTTC

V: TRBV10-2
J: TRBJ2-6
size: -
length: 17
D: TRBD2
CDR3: CATRTSGSTPGANVLTF
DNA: TGCGCCACCAGGACTAGCGGGAGTACCCCTGGGGCCAACGTCCTGACTTTC

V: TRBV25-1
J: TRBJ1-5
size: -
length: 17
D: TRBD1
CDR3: CASSDGQGPAGNQPQHF
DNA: TGTGCCAGCAGTGACGGACAGGGCCCGGCGGGCAATCAGCCCCAGCATTTT

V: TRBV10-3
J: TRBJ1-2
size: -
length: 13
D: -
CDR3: CAISGQADDGYTF
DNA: TGTGCCATCAGTGGACAGGCTGATGATGGCTACACCTTC

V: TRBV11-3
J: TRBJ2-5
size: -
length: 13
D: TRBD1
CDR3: CASSITGGKTQYF
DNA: TGTGCCAGTAGCATAACAGGGGGAAAGACCCAGTACTTC

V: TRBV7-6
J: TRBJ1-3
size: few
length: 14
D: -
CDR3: CASSLEDRGNTIYF
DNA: TGTGCCAGCAGCTTAGAAGACAGGGGAAACACCATATATTTT

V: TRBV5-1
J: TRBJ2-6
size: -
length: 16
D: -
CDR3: CASSLAGAGGANVLTF
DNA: TGCGCCAGCAGCCTTGCTGGGGCAGGTGGGGCCAACGTCCTGACTTTC

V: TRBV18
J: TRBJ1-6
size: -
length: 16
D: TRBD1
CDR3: CASSPKGQVEGSPLHF
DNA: TGTGCCAGCTCACCGAAGGGACAGGTGGAGGGTTCACCCCTCCACTTT

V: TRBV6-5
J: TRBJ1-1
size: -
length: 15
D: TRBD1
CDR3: CASSPPDRVGTEAFF
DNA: TGTGCCAGCAGTCCGCCAGACAGGGTTGGCACTGAAGCTTTCTTT

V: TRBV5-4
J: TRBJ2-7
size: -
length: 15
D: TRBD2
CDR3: CASSLGVAGVYEQYF
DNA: TGTGCCAGCAGCTTGGGAGTAGCGGGAGTCTACGAGCAGTACTTC

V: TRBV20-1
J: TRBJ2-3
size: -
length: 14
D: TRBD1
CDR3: CSASLQGATDTQYF
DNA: TGCAGTGCTAGTTTGCAGGGGGCAACAGATACGCAGTATTTT